This T cell receptor beta chain came from a study of T cell repertoires in cytomegalovirus infection. MiXCR, applied by TCRdb to the reads, yields one record per CDR3 protein. The sample has about 900,000 distinct CDR3 sequences; around 29% are singletons. V gave up 5 bases and J gave up 6 bases; unmatched junction bases: 10. From germline, CDR1 is SEHNR and CDR2 FQNEAQ (reference sequence). The CDR3 has 15 residues. General study results and limits: The ex vivo response was dominated by HLA-C-restricted CMV-specific TCR beta clonotypes.

This clonotype was picked up a small number of times. Its antigen is not known. The sequencing used cultured CD8+ T cells from PBMCs, collected from culture after CMV antigen stimulation. The V call is TRBV7-9, the J call TRBJ2-1; 7 nucleotides align to TRBD1. The clonotype comes from a human donor in good health (CMV status not recorded). Some clones in this sample may be carry-over from other donors' samples. CDR3 residues: CASSPRDRATNEQFF. CDR3 DNA: TGTGCCAGCAGCCCCCGGGACAGAGCTACCAATGAGCAGTTCTTC.